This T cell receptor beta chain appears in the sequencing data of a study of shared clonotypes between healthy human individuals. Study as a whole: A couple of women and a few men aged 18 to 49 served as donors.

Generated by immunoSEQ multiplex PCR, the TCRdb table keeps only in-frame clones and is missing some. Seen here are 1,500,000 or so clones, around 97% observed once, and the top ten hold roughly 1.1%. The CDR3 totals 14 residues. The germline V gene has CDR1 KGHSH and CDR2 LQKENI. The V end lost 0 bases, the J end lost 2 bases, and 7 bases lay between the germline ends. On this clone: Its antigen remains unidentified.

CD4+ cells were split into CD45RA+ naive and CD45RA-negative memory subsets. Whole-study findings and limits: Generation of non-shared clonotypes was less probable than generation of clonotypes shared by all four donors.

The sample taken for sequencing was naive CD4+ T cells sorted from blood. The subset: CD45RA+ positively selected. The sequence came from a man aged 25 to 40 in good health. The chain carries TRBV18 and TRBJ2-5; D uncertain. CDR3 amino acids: CASSPPSDQETQYF. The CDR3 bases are TGTGCCAGCTCACCACCGAGCGATCAAGAGACCCAGTACTTC.